These 6 T cell receptor beta chains originate from one sample sequenced in a study of OX40 agonist ivuxolimab in advanced cancers. Assay used: immunoSEQ multiplex PCR; TCRdb lists only in-frame clones, some missing. The sample yields under 75,000 clones, roughly four fifths seen once. The starting material was CD4+ or CD8+ T cells sorted from blood, obtained in a trial of the OX40 agonist ivuxolimab. These receptors were taken from an adult with an advanced solid tumor such as melanoma, head and neck, liver or kidney cancer.

This clone was observed a handful of times. The genes are TRBV4-1 and TRBJ1-2, with D uncertain. CDR1 and CDR2 from the germline V gene are MGHRA and YSYEKL. The CDR3 loop spans 14 amino acids. Trimming cost V 0 bases and J 8 bases, with 13 bases left between them. This CDR3 is CASSQDLGSLGYTF. The DNA of the CDR3 is TGCGCCAGCAGCCAAGATCTCGGCAGCCTGGGCTACACCTTC.

The rearrangement links TRBV6-6 to TRBJ1-5; the D is unclear. Germline V gene lookup returns CDR1 MNHNY and CDR2 SVGAGI (reference sequence). The CDR3 is 13 amino acids. The ends were cut back, 0 bases at V and 7 bases at J, with 7 bases in the middle. The CDR3 DNA reads TGTGCCAGCAGTTACTCCTGGGAACAGCCCCAGCATTTT. Its translation is CASSYSWEQPQHF.

This chain uses TRBV7-9 with TRBJ2-2; D may correspond to TRBD1 or TRBD2 (5 bases each). Germline values: CDR1 SEHNR, CDR2 FQNEAQ (reference sequence). This CDR3 is 15 amino acids long. Trimming shortened V by 3 bases and J by 3 bases, and 11 bases separated the two germline ends. The CDR3 sequence: CASSLGVIDTGELFF. The CDR3 coding sequence is TGTGCCAGCAGCTTGGGGGTAATCGACACCGGGGAGCTGTTTTTT.

This sequence joins TRBV5-6 and TRBJ1-5; 8 bases agree with TRBD1. Germline CDR1 reads SGHDT; CDR2 reads YYEEEE. The V and J ends lost 1 base and 4 bases, in that order; junction bases with no gene match: 7. The CDR3 has 16 amino acids. The CDR3 nucleotides are TGTGCCAGCAGCTTGATAGGACAGGGTGCGAATCAGCCCCAGCATTTT. As protein: CASSLIGQGANQPQHF.

The chain couples TRBV18 to TRBJ2-3; 9 nucleotides agree with TRBD1. CDR1 and CDR2 (germline): KGHSH, LQKENI. This CDR3 has 15 amino acids. The V and J ends lost 3 bases and 3 bases, in that order; junction bases with no gene match: 4. CDR3 DNA: TGTGCCAGCTCACCCAGGGACAGGGTTACAGATACGCAGTATTTT. Amino acids: CASSPRDRVTDTQYF. The full variable domain, rest sourced from reference TRBV18 and TRBJ2-3, is NAGVMQNPRHLVRRRGQEARLRCSPMKGHSHVYWYRQLPEEGLKFMVYLQKENIIDESGMPKERFSAEFPKEGPSILRIQQVVRGDSAAYFCASSPRDRVTDTQYFGPGTRLTVL.

The chain has TRBV7-2 and TRBJ2-5; D is undetermined. V lost 5 bases and J 2 bases, leaving 15 bases between the germline ends. This CDR3 region has 15 residues. The germline V gene has CDR1 SGHTA and CDR2 FQGNSA. This CDR3 is CASSLWKHTQETQYF. CDR3 in DNA: TGTGCCAGCAGCCTATGGAAACATACGCAAGAGACCCAGTACTTC.